This TCR beta chain was captured by sequencing in a study of blood T cell repertoires in COVID-19. Study overall: Researchers got acute and convalescent COVID-19 samples from the United States, Italy and Spain. T cells, B-cell-depleted T cells, or PBMCs provided the cDNA or gDNA that served as material.

Original handling: Amplification of reference gene primers provided the estimated nucleated cell counts. Repertoires were generated with immunoSEQ multiplex PCR, while TCRdb's copy carries only in-frame clones and drops some. Clonal size and the V and J genes are those of that table, whereas D and trimming came from the DNA. The sample yields more than 95,000 clones, more than 80% seen once. Sequencing input: peripheral blood. The sequence was collected from a human donor in a cohort sampled during active COVID-19.

In DNA, the CDR3 is TGTGCCAGCAGCAGAGGACTAGCGGGGTCCACAGATACGCAGTATTTT. The encoded protein is CASSRGLAGSTDTQYF. The chain is built from TRBV7-2 and TRBJ2-3; 12 bases are shared with TRBD2. Germline V gene lookup returns CDR1 SGHTA and CDR2 FQGNSA. After removal of 5 bases from V and 2 bases from J, the junction contained 5 bases not matched to a gene. This CDR3 contains 16 residues.